These T cell receptor beta chains were read from a single sample in a study of shared clonotypes between healthy human individuals. Clones were read by immunoSEQ multiplex PCR, and TCRdb kept only the in-frame ones, dropping some. The sample has around 510,000 clones; roughly 95% are singletons. Source material: naive CD4+ T cells sorted from blood. These receptors originate from a woman aged 25 to 45 in good health. CDR3s include the opening cysteine and the closing phenylalanine or tryptophan. D genes are given only for firm matches. Rows give clone size only sometimes, using once, few, many, or a class for an expanded clone.

V gene	J gene	clone size	D gene	CDR3 protein	CDR3 DNA
TRBV5-1	TRBJ2-3	.	TRBD2	CASNPAGGPGDTQYF	TGCGCCAGCAACCCAGCGGGAGGGCCTGGAGATACGCAGTATTTT
TRBV18	TRBJ2-7	.	TRBD1	CASSHGQDYEQYF	TGTGCCAGCTCACATGGACAGGACTACGAGCAGTACTTC
TRBV6-5	TRBJ1-1	.	TRBD1	CASRPDRGRNTEAFF	TGTGCCAGCAGACCCGACAGGGGGCGGAACACTGAAGCTTTCTTT
TRBV7-9	TRBJ1-4	.	.	CASSSSDGEKLFF	TGTGCCAGCAGCTCGTCGGACGGAGAAAAACTGTTTTTT
TRBV5-1	TRBJ1-1	.	.	CASSLFPATSNTYTEAFF	TGCGCCAGCAGCTTGTTTCCGGCCACTTCCAACACTTACACTGAAGCTTTCTTT
TRBV29-1	TRBJ1-2	.	.	CSVRDSLVVGYTF	TGCAGCGTGCGGGACTCTTTGGTTGTTGGCTACACCTTC
TRBV18	TRBJ2-3	.	.	CASSRDSTDTQYF	TGTGCCAGCTCACGGGATAGCACAGATACGCAGTATTTT
TRBV11-2	TRBJ1-5	few	.	CASSLDRVQPQHF	TGTGCCAGCAGCTTAGACAGGGTTCAGCCCCAGCATTTT
TRBV4-2	TRBJ2-5	.	TRBD2	CASSQGGTSGYQETQYF	TGTGCCAGCAGCCAAGGTGGGACTAGCGGTTATCAAGAGACCCAGTACTTC
TRBV9	TRBJ1-2	once	.	CASSGTGYYGYTF	TGTGCCAGCAGCGGAACAGGGTACTATGGCTACACCTTC
TRBV5-1	TRBJ1-4	.	.	CASSLVRGSSNEKLFF	TGCGCCAGCAGCTTGGTACGAGGCAGTTCAAATGAAAAACTGTTTTTT
TRBV2	TRBJ1-4	.	.	CASIRGEKLFF	TGTGCCAGCATTAGGGGTGAAAAACTGTTTTTT
TRBV28	TRBJ2-3	.	.	CASENGGTDTQYF	TGTGCCAGCGAAAATGGGGGCACAGATACGCAGTATTTT
TRBV28	TRBJ1-2	.	TRBD1	CASSLAVRGRKGYTF	TGTGCCAGCAGTTTAGCGGTGAGGGGGCGGAAAGGCTACACCTTC
TRBV28	TRBJ2-3	once	.	CASSFYLRGGDTQYF	TGTGCCAGCAGTTTCTACCTTCGAGGGGGAGATACGCAGTATTTT
TRBV4-1	TRBJ1-3	.	.	CASSQLWGKGSGNTIYF	TGCGCCAGCAGCCAACTCTGGGGGAAGGGCTCTGGAAACACCATATATTTT
TRBV7-9	TRBJ2-1	.	TRBD2	CASSPTSGNSYNEQFF	TGTGCCAGCAGCCCGACTAGCGGGAACTCCTACAATGAGCAGTTCTTC
TRBV29-1	TRBJ2-7	.	.	CSVGGGSSYEQYF	TGCAGCGTTGGAGGTGGGAGCTCCTACGAGCAGTACTTC
TRBV18	TRBJ2-2	.	.	CASSPPGAPGTGELFF	TGTGCCAGCTCACCACCCGGGGCGCCAGGGACCGGGGAGCTGTTTTTT
TRBV7-9	TRBJ2-7	.	TRBD2	CASSLMGGSSYEQYF	TGTGCCAGCAGCCTAATGGGGGGGAGCTCCTACGAGCAGTACTTC
TRBV5-1	TRBJ1-1	once	.	CASSLRGILQLTEAFF	TGCGCCAGCAGCCTGCGTGGGATCCTACAACTCACTGAAGCTTTCTTT
TRBV7-8	TRBJ2-3	.	TRBD2	CASNNIAGGRGTDTQYF	TGTGCCAGCAACAATATAGCGGGAGGGCGAGGCACAGATACGCAGTATTTT
TRBV5-5	TRBJ1-1	.	.	CASSFGTEGTEAFF	TGTGCCAGCAGCTTCGGGACCGAGGGCACTGAAGCTTTCTTT
TRBV5-5	TRBJ1-5	.	.	CASSFRDQPQHF	TGTGCCAGCAGCTTCAGGGATCAGCCCCAGCATTTT
TRBV6-1	TRBJ1-3	.	.	CASSEARRGNTIYF	TGTGCCAGCAGTGAAGCCCGAAGAGGAAACACCATATATTTT
TRBV18	TRBJ2-3	.	.	CASSPGGWGTDTQYF	TGTGCCAGCTCACCTGGAGGGTGGGGCACAGATACGCAGTATTTT
TRBV30	TRBJ2-7	.	TRBD2	CAWSWGGIRYEQYF	TGTGCCTGGAGTTGGGGGGGGATCCGGTACGAGCAGTACTTC
TRBV14	TRBJ1-4	.	TRBD1	CASSQHPRDSYATNEKLFF	TGTGCCAGCAGCCAACACCCCCGGGACAGCTATGCAACTAATGAAAAACTGTTTTTT
TRBV5-1	TRBJ2-1	.	.	CASRGGPSNNEQFF	TGCGCCAGCAGGGGAGGACCAAGTAACAATGAGCAGTTCTTC
TRBV5-5	TRBJ2-1	.	.	CASSFYLPEFRPHNEQFF	TGTGCCAGCAGCTTTTATCTTCCGGAGTTTAGGCCCCACAATGAGCAGTTCTTC
TRBV4-1	TRBJ2-7	.	TRBD2	CASSQDGIRTSASYEQYF	TGCGCCAGCAGCCAAGATGGGATTCGGACTAGCGCTTCCTACGAGCAGTACTTC
TRBV29-1	TRBJ2-5	.	.	CSVDKARETQYF	TGCAGCGTTGACAAGGCCCGAGAGACCCAGTACTTC
TRBV28	TRBJ2-7	.	.	CSTSPGQTYEQYF	TGTTCAACCTCTCCGGGACAAACCTACGAGCAGTACTTC
TRBV9	TRBJ1-4	.	.	CASSVSTDSIEKLFF	TGTGCCAGCAGCGTATCTACGGATTCAATTGAAAAACTGTTTTTT
TRBV10-3	TRBJ2-2	.	.	CAIKRQDDAGELFF	TGTGCCATCAAGAGACAGGACGACGCCGGGGAGCTGTTTTTT
TRBV27	TRBJ2-3	.	.	CASKSGSRTDTQYF	TGTGCCAGCAAGAGCGGTTCTCGCACAGATACGCAGTATTTT
TRBV6-4	TRBJ2-2	.	.	CASSETSITGELFF	TGTGCCAGCAGTGAAACCTCGATCACCGGGGAGCTGTTTTTT
TRBV9	TRBJ2-5	.	.	CASSVGSGSETQYF	TGTGCCAGCAGCGTAGGGTCAGGTTCGGAGACCCAGTACTTC
TRBV28	TRBJ1-5	.	.	CASHDSFGGGDNQPQHF	TGTGCCAGCCACGACTCCTTCGGAGGGGGGGATAATCAGCCCCAGCATTTT
TRBV10-1	TRBJ2-7	.	TRBD1	CASSDKAGTALYEQYF	TGCGCCAGCAGTGACAAAGCCGGGACAGCCTTATACGAGCAGTACTTC
TRBV28	TRBJ2-5	.	.	CASSLILKETQYF	TGTGCCAGCAGTTTAATCCTAAAAGAGACCCAGTACTTC
TRBV5-8	TRBJ1-1	.	TRBD1	CASQLPGTVNTEAFF	TGTGCCAGCCAGCTTCCCGGGACAGTGAACACTGAAGCTTTCTTT
TRBV5-1	TRBJ1-2	once	TRBD1	CASSLQGEGGYTF	TGCGCCAGCAGCTTACAGGGGGAGGGTGGCTACACCTTC
TRBV6-5	TRBJ1-5	.	.	CASRGSNQPQHF	TGTGCCAGCCGAGGAAGCAATCAGCCCCAGCATTTT
TRBV5-4	TRBJ2-7	.	TRBD2	CASSSRSGSTNEQYF	TGTGCCAGCAGCTCCCGTAGCGGGAGTACGAACGAGCAGTACTTC
TRBV28	TRBJ2-5	.	.	CASSSGVQETQYF	TGTGCCAGCAGTTCAGGCGTCCAAGAGACCCAGTACTTC
TRBV10-2	TRBJ1-2	once	TRBD1	CASNQNRGHGYTF	TGCGCCAGCAACCAAAACAGGGGGCATGGCTACACCTTC
TRBV7-2	TRBJ1-2	.	TRBD1	CASSSYRGRGYGYTF	TGTGCCAGCAGCTCATACAGGGGAAGGGGCTATGGCTACACCTTC
TRBV29-1	TRBJ1-1	.	.	CSVLESEAFF	TGCAGCGTCCTGGAGTCTGAAGCTTTCTTT
TRBV11-3	TRBJ2-7	.	.	CASSFVTSAEQYF	TGTGCCAGCAGCTTTGTAACTTCCGCCGAGCAGTACTTC
TRBV27	TRBJ2-7	.	TRBD2	CASSFRLAGAYEQYF	TGTGCCAGCAGTTTCCGCCTAGCGGGTGCTTACGAGCAGTACTTC
TRBV18	TRBJ2-3	.	.	CASSPLIQPIEKLDTQYF	TGTGCCAGCTCACCACTTATTCAACCTATCGAGAAATTGGATACGCAGTATTTT
TRBV5-1	TRBJ2-1	once	.	CASGMGLAGGDEQFF	TGCGCCAGCGGTATGGGGCTAGCCGGCGGGGATGAGCAGTTCTTC
TRBV6-5	TRBJ1-2	.	.	CASSLGRVYGYTF	TGTGCCAGCAGTTTGGGCAGGGTGTATGGCTACACCTTC